These 5 T cell receptor beta chains came from one sample sequenced in a study of blood T cell repertoires in COVID-19. Repertoires were generated with immunoSEQ multiplex PCR, while TCRdb's copy carries only in-frame clones and drops some. The table has about 220,000 clones, 75% to 90% seen once. Sequencing was carried out using PBMCs or T cells enriched from blood (not recorded which). These receptor sequences come from a woman under 30 in a cohort exposed to, infected with or recovered from COVID-19 (not recorded which).

V gene TRBV2 combines with J gene TRBJ2-7; 9 bases are shared with TRBD1. Trimming cost V 5 bases and J 4 bases; bases outside gene matches: 6. CDR1 and CDR2 (germline): SNHLY, FYNNEI. The CDR3 is made up of 14 amino acids. This chain's CDR3 is CASSSGTGLYEQYF. The DNA for the CDR3 is TGTGCCAGCAGTTCCGGGACAGGGCTTTACGAGCAGTACTTC.

The chain combines TRBV18 with TRBJ2-7; 7 nucleotides match TRBD1. The CDR3 spans 13 residues. Germline CDR1 reads KGHSH; CDR2 reads LQKENI. V lost 4 bases, J lost 3 bases, and 3 bases stayed unmatched. CDR3 sequence (DNA): TGTGCCAGCTCACTGACAGGGAACTACGAGCAGTACTTC. This gives the protein CASSLTGNYEQYF. The full variable domain, rest sourced from reference TRBV18 and TRBJ2-7, is NAGVMQNPRHLVRRRGQEARLRCSPMKGHSHVYWYRQLPEEGLKFMVYLQKENIIDESGMPKERFSAEFPKEGPSILRIQQVVRGDSAAYFCASSLTGNYEQYFGPGTRLTVT.

This chain uses TRBV3-1 (or the pseudogene TRBV3-2) with TRBJ1-4, with 9 nucleotides matching TRBD1. This CDR3 is 14 amino acids long. V lost 8 bases to trimming and J lost 12 bases; unmatched junction nucleotides: 13. Germline V gene data show CDR1 as LGHDT and CDR2 as YNNKEL (reference sequence). CDR3 sequence (DNA): TGTGCCAGCCACGCTCCGGGACAGGGAACGGAACTGTTTTTT. Its protein is CASHAPGQGTELFF.

The V call is TRBV24-1, the J call TRBJ2-3; 8 bases fit TRBD2. Germline assignment: CDR1 KGHDR and CDR2 SFDVKD. The CDR3 covers 16 residues. Trimming took 5 bases from V and 4 from J; bases not matched to a gene: 10. The DNA of the CDR3 is TGTGCCACCAGTGCCAAACAGCGGGAGTGGTCAGATACGCAGTATTTT. Its translation: CATSAKQREWSDTQYF.

This chain joins TRBV25-1 and TRBJ1-6; 8 positions match TRBD1. The V and J ends lost 3 bases and 7 bases, in that order; junction bases with no gene match: 5. The germline V gene encodes CDR1 MGHDK and CDR2 SYGVNS. The CDR3 extends over 15 amino acids. CDR3 nucleotides: TGTGCCAGCAGTGAGTTACAGGGGGACAATTCACCCCTCCACTTT. Its protein is CASSELQGDNSPLHF.